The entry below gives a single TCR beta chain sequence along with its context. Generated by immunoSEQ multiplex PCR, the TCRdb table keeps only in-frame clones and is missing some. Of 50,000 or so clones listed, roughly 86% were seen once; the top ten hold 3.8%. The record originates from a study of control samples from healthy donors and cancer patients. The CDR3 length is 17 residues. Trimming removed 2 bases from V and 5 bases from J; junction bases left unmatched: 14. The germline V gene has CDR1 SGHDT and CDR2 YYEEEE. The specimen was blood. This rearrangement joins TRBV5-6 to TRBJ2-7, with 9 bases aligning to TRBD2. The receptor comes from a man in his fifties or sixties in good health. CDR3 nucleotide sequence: TGTGCCAGCAGCTTTCCCTCGGGTAGCGGGAGAGATAACGAGCAGTACTTC. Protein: CASSFPSGSGRDNEQYF. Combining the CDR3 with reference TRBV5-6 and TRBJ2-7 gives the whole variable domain DAGVTQSPTHLIKTRGQQVTLRCSPKSGHDTVSWYQQALGQGPQFIFQYYEEEERQRGNFPDRFSGHQFPNYSSELNVNALLLGDSALYLCASSFPSGSGRDNEQYFGPGTRLTVT.